The T cell receptor beta chain under discussion was sequenced for a study of T-cell memory formation after mild COVID-19. Findings and caveats of the study: CD4+ contracting clones lay mainly in CM and EM, CD8+ ones in EMRA.

Germline V lookup: CDR1 SQVTM, CDR2 ANQGSEA. The CDR3 is 15 residues long. J was trimmed by 0 bases and V by 3 bases; bases with no gene match: 6. This clonotype was counted at least ten times. Its cognate antigen is unknown. With constant-segment primers, 5'RACE yielded cDNA libraries of TCR alpha and TCR beta that carried sample barcodes and UMIs. TCRdb re-called the 5' RACE reads with MiXCR, one entry per CDR3 protein. The data hold 300,000 to 400,000 distinct CDR3 sequences, with around a sixth observed a single time. The gene calls are TRBV29-1 and TRBJ2-3, with 7 bases lining up with TRBD2. Sequencing input: PBMCs or a T cell subset sorted from them (not recorded which). This clonotype was sampled from a man aged 18 to 30 who had mild COVID-19 (a few samples of this study predate the infection). Cell type and time point are not known. Here the CDR3 DNA reads TGCAGCGTTGAGGCGGGGAGGGGTAGCACAGATACGCAGTATTTT. This translates into CSVEAGRGSTDTQYF.